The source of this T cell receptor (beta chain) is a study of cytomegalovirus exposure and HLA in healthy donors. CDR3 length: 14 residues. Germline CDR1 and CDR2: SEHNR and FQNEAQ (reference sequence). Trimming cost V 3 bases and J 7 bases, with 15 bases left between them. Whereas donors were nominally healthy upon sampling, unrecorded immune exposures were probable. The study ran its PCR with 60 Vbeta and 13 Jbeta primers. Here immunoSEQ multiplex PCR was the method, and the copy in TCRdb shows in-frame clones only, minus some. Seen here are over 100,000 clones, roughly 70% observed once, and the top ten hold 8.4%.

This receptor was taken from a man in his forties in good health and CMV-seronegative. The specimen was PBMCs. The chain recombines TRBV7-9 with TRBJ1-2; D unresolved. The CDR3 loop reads CASSLVEIGGGYTF. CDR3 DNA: TGTGCCAGCAGCTTGGTAGAGATAGGAGGTGGCTACACCTTC. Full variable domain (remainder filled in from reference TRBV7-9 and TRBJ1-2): DTGVSQNPRHKITKRGQNVTFRCDPISEHNRLYWYRQTLGQGPEFLTYFQNEAQLEKSRLLSDRFSAERPKGSFSTLEIQRTEQGDSAMYLCASSLVEIGGGYTFGSGTRLTVV.